These 26 T cell receptor beta chains share one sample of origin, sequenced in a study of cytomegalovirus exposure and HLA in healthy donors. Researchers ran the PCR with 60 Vbeta and 13 Jbeta primers. Sequencing used immunoSEQ multiplex PCR; TCRdb keeps in-frame clones, though not all of them. The table shows more than 200,000 clones, with almost 70% occurring only once. Sample: PBMCs. The receptors stem from a man aged 40-49 years in good health and CMV-seropositive.

The V gene is TRBV4-1, the J gene TRBJ2-2, with TRBD2 identical over 8 bases. The CDR3 has 20 amino acids. The V gene end was trimmed by 1 base and the J gene end by 0 bases; junction bases not matched to a gene: 13. The germline gives CDR1 MGHRA, CDR2 YSYEKL. CDR3 bases: TGCGCCAGCAGCCAAGTTCCAAGACGGGAGGGGCCTACGAACACCGGGGAGCTGTTTTTT. This gives the protein CASSQVPRREGPTNTGELFF.

This chain uses TRBV6-1 with TRBJ1-6; TRBD1 matches 8 bases. CDR1 and CDR2 (germline): MNHNS, SASEGT. The trim removed 4 bases at V and 7 bases at J, leaving 3 bases unmatched. CDR3 length: 14 residues. CDR3 residues: CASSGRTGNSPLHF. The CDR3 bases are TGTGCCAGCAGTGGGAGGACAGGGAATTCACCCCTCCACTTT.

The CDR3 sequence: CASSLGEGHRPYNEQFF. CDR3 DNA: TGTGCCAGCAGCTTGGGTGAGGGCCACCGTCCCTACAATGAGCAGTTCTTC. The chain has TRBV5-5 and TRBJ2-1, with D possibly matching TRBD2 (5 bases). V lost 0 bases to trimming and J lost 2 bases, with 15 bases between them. Germline CDR1 SGHKS, CDR2 YYEKEE (reference sequence). The CDR3 runs 17 residues.

This rearrangement joins TRBV18 to TRBJ1-6; 10 bases align to TRBD1. In germline, CDR1 is KGHSH, CDR2 LQKENI. This CDR3 has 13 residues. The V gene end was trimmed by 7 bases and the J gene end by 7 bases; junction bases not matched to a gene: 1. The CDR3: CASWDRGNSPLHF. The CDR3 nucleotides are TGTGCCAGCTGGGACAGGGGCAATTCACCCCTCCACTTT.

This sequence joins TRBV6-5 and TRBJ2-5, with TRBD2 matching over 7 bases. Trimming cost V 0 bases and J 5 bases; bases outside gene matches: 3. The CDR3 covers 14 residues. The germline V gene encodes CDR1 MNHEY and CDR2 SVGAGI. CDR3 sequence reads: CASSYSVGGETQYF. The CDR3 nucleotides are TGTGCCAGCAGTTACTCGGTGGGAGGGGAGACCCAGTACTTC.

This clone was seen once. This rearrangement joins TRBV15 to TRBJ2-5; D possibly corresponds to TRBD2 (6 bases). The J call may not be correct, given that the DNA end is closer to TRBJ2-7. CDR1 and CDR2 (germline): LNHNV, YYDKDF (reference sequence). The CDR3 extends over 14 amino acids. CDR3: CATSRGGEAYEQYF. The CDR3 DNA reads as TGTGCCACCAGCAGAGGCGGGGAGGCCTACGAGCAGTACTTC.

The rearrangement links TRBV19 to TRBJ1-4; the D gene is possibly TRBD1 (6 bases). Germline loops: CDR1 LNHDA, CDR2 SQIVND (reference sequence). Trimming stripped 3 bases from V and 8 bases from J, with 22 bases between. CDR3 size: 17 residues. The CDR3 bases are TGTGCCAGTAGTATGCGGGCCAGGGGTACAAAATGGGAAAAACTGTTTTTT. This gives the protein CASSMRARGTKWEKLFF.

The J gene is TRBJ2-7, the V gene TRBV11-2; maybe TRBD1 (5 bases). The ends were cut back, 0 bases at V and 4 bases at J, with 10 bases in the middle. The CDR3 has 14 amino acids. Germline V gene data show CDR1 as SGHAT and CDR2 as FQNNGV. Written as DNA, the CDR3 is TGTGCCAGCAGCTTAGACAGGGCTGGGTACGAGCAGTACTTC. Protein: CASSLDRAGYEQYF. The variable domain in full, with the rest retrieved from reference TRBV11-2 and TRBJ2-7, is EAGVAQSPRYKIIEKRQSVAFWCNPISGHATLYWYQQILGQGPKLLIQFQNNGVVDDSQLPKDRFSAERLKGVDSTLKIQPAKLEDSAVYLCASSLDRAGYEQYFGPGTRLTVT.

The V call is TRBV4-2, the J call TRBJ1-6, with TRBD1 matching over 7 bases. The CDR3 runs to 14 residues. J gave up 7 bases and V 4 bases, and 4 bases lay outside the gene matches. The germline gives CDR1 LGHNA, CDR2 YNFKEQ. CDR3 protein: CASSPQGPNSPLHF. CDR3 nucleotides: TGTGCCAGCAGCCCACAGGGGCCCAATTCACCCCTCCACTTT.

This clone showed up just once. V gene TRBV10-3 combines with J gene TRBJ2-2; D is perhaps TRBD2 (6 bases). The CDR3 consists of 13 residues. V was clipped by 7 bases and J by 4 bases, with 10 bases between them. Germline CDR1 reads ENHRY; CDR2 reads SYGVKD. CDR3 residues: CAITGTSTGELFF. In nucleotides, the CDR3 is TGTGCCATCACCGGGACTTCCACCGGGGAGCTGTTTTTT.

V and J are TRBV18 and TRBJ1-1; D uncertain. The germline V gene has CDR1 KGHSH and CDR2 LQKENI. The CDR3 totals 13 residues. Trimming removed 2 bases from V and 4 bases from J, with 8 bases in between. This chain's CDR3 is CASSPKESTEAFF. CDR3 DNA: TGTGCCAGCTCACCAAAGGAGAGCACTGAAGCTTTCTTT. Variable domain in full (rest from reference TRBV18 and TRBJ1-1): NAGVMQNPRHLVRRRGQEARLRCSPMKGHSHVYWYRQLPEEGLKFMVYLQKENIIDESGMPKERFSAEFPKEGPSILRIQQVVRGDSAAYFCASSPKESTEAFFGQGTRLTVV.

The chain uses TRBV2 and TRBJ2-7, with 10 bases identical to TRBD1. Trimming took 1 base from V and 4 from J; bases not matched to a gene: 4. There are 15 residues in the CDR3. CDR1 is SNHLY, CDR2 FYNNEI, per germline. The CDR3 region has the DNA TGTGCCAGCAGTGAAGAGGACAGGGGGGGGTACGAGCAGTACTTC. This sequence encodes CASSEEDRGGYEQYF.

The genes are TRBV21-1 and TRBJ2-3; the D segment call TRBD1 is taken from the table without a DNA check. TRBV21-1 is annotated as a pseudogene. The CDR3 contains 18 residues. DNA of the CDR3: TGTGCCAGCAGCGTCCGGGACAGGGGAAAAGTTTGCTGTAATACGCAGTATTTT. Translated, it gives CASSVRDRGKVCCNTQYF.

V usage is TRBV7-2 and J usage is TRBJ2-5, with 9 nucleotides matching TRBD2. CDR3 length: 13 amino acids. J lost 11 bases, V lost 6 bases, and 10 bases had no gene match. CDR1 is SGHTA and CDR2 is FQGNSA in the germline V gene. The CDR3 protein is CASRASGVGEQYF. CDR3 DNA sequence: TGTGCCAGCAGAGCTAGCGGGGTAGGGGAGCAGTACTTC.

The CDR3 sequence is CASGTGTGDGYTF. The CDR3 DNA is TGTGCTAGTGGTACGGGGACAGGGGATGGCTACACCTTC. V is TRBV12-5 and J is TRBJ1-2; TRBD1 aligns across 10 bases. Losses at the gene ends were 5 bases for V and 6 bases for J; bases not matched to a gene: 3. Germline values: CDR1 LGHNT, CDR2 FRNRAP. The CDR3 is 13 residues long.

The rearrangement uses TRBV6-5 and TRBJ2-7, with D perhaps TRBD2 (6 bases). Germline-derived CDR1 and CDR2 are MNHEY and SVGAGI. The CDR3 runs 13 residues. The V end lost 6 bases, the J end lost 6 bases, and 15 bases lay between the germline ends. This CDR3 reads CASSPLQGGEQYF. The CDR3 nucleotides are TGTGCCAGCAGCCCCCTCCAGGGAGGCGAGCAGTACTTC.

This chain links TRBV7-9 with TRBJ2-1; 13 bases map to TRBD2. The CDR3 totals 15 residues. Germline values: CDR1 SEHNR, CDR2 FQNEAQ (reference sequence). The ends lost 5 bases at V and 9 bases at J; junction bases unmatched: 7. In nucleotides, the CDR3 is TGTGCCAGCAGCCGTACTAGCGGGGGGGCCGGTGAGCAGTTCTTC. It encodes CASSRTSGGAGEQFF. Using reference TRBV7-9 and TRBJ2-1 for the parts outside the CDR3, the full variable domain is DTGVSQNPRHKITKRGQNVTFRCDPISEHNRLYWYRQTLGQGPEFLTYFQNEAQLEKSRLLSDRFSAERPKGSFSTLEIQRTEQGDSAMYLCASSRTSGGAGEQFFGPGTRLTVL.

The V gene is TRBV11-2, the J gene TRBJ1-2; a weak D match, TRBD1 (6 bases). Germline-derived CDR1 and CDR2 are SGHAT and FQNNGV. V was trimmed by 0 bases and J by 4 bases, leaving 15 bases between them. The CDR3 loop spans 16 amino acids. The CDR3 DNA reads as TGTGCCAGCAGCTTAGATCGGGTGGGGGCGAGCTATGGCTACACCTTC. This gives the protein CASSLDRVGASYGYTF.

The rearrangement uses TRBV7-2 and TRBJ2-2; perhaps TRBD2 as D (7 bases). Germline V gene sequence: CDR1 SGHTA, CDR2 FQGNSA. V lost 8 bases and J 5 bases, leaving 18 bases between the germline ends. This CDR3 is 15 amino acids long. The CDR3 sequence is CASRSAGEGTGELFF. The CDR3 region has the DNA TGTGCCAGCCGATCGGCAGGGGAGGGAACCGGGGAGCTGTTTTTT.

The chain combines TRBV7-8 with TRBJ1-1, with unresolved D. Germline CDR1 SGHVS, CDR2 FQNEAQ. The CDR3 consists of 12 residues. V shed 6 bases and J shed 4 bases, with 9 bases lying between them. The CDR3 loop reads CASSKSGTEAFF. CDR3 in DNA: TGTGCCAGCAGTAAGAGTGGCACTGAAGCTTTCTTT.

V gene TRBV13 combines with J gene TRBJ2-7; 8 bases fit TRBD1. J was trimmed by 3 bases and V by 5 bases; bases with no gene match: 3. Germline CDR1 PRHDT, CDR2 FYEKMQ (reference sequence). There are 13 residues in the CDR3. The CDR3 loop reads CASSTGTGYEQYF. CDR3 nucleotides: TGTGCCAGCAGCACAGGGACAGGCTACGAGCAGTACTTC.

This chain links TRBV25-1 with TRBJ2-5; 8 bases line up with TRBD2. The junction had 10 bases not matched to a gene; V was cut back by 8 bases and J by 2 bases. CDR1 is MGHDK and CDR2 is SYGVNS in the germline V gene. The CDR3 runs to 15 residues. The CDR3 loop is CASSRAGASQETQYF. In DNA form, the CDR3 reads TGTGCCAGCTCCCGAGCGGGGGCCTCACAAGAGACCCAGTACTTC. Combining the CDR3 with reference TRBV25-1 and TRBJ2-5 gives the whole variable domain EADIYQTPRYLVIGTGKKITLECSQTMGHDKMYWYQQDPGMELHLIHYSYGVNSTEKGDLSSESTVSRIRTEHFPLTLESARPSHTSQYLCASSRAGASQETQYFGPGTRLLVL.

This clone was found a few times. V usage is TRBV6-1 and J usage is TRBJ2-5, with D maybe TRBD2 (5 bases). The CDR3 consists of 15 residues. Trimming left V 8 bases short and J 5 bases short, with 21 bases between. Germline CDR1 MNHNS, CDR2 SASEGT. The CDR3 region is CASSGSFQGPETQYF. CDR3 in DNA: TGTGCCAGCTCTGGGAGTTTCCAAGGCCCGGAGACCCAGTACTTC.

The chain couples TRBV5-1 to TRBJ2-5, with D hard to call. CDR3 length: 16 residues. Looked up from germline, CDR1 is SGHRS and CDR2 is YFSETQ. V lost 3 bases and J lost 2, with 17 bases in between. Written as DNA, the CDR3 is TGCGCCAGCAGCTACCTCCTTCGAGCGATGCAAGAGACCCAGTACTTC. Its translation: CASSYLLRAMQETQYF.

This chain links TRBV2 with TRBJ2-5, with 9 bases aligning to TRBD2. CDR1 is SNHLY, CDR2 FYNNEI, per germline. V lost 1 base, J lost 4 bases, and 7 bases stayed unmatched. The CDR3 has 16 amino acids. The CDR3 region is CASSEGGGGARETQYF. The CDR3 coding sequence is TGTGCCAGCAGTGAAGGCGGCGGGGGGGCCAGAGAGACCCAGTACTTC.

To note about this clone: The sample holds other DNA sequences that translate to the same CDR3. The chain combines TRBV7-2 with TRBJ1-6; TRBD1 agrees at 8 bases. From germline, CDR1 is SGHTA and CDR2 FQGNSA. V lost 5 bases to trimming and J lost 9 bases; unmatched junction nucleotides: 9. This CDR3 region has 15 residues. The CDR3 reads CASSLGTGRISPLHF. The CDR3, as DNA: TGTGCCAGCAGCCTAGGGACAGGTCGGATTTCACCCCTCCACTTT.